The subject of this entry is one T cell receptor beta chain. Its target is unknown. Data came from immunoSEQ multiplex PCR; TCRdb stores just in-frame clones and leaves some out. The repertoire consists of more than 1,200,000 clones, with 98% occurring once and the leading ten covering roughly 0.36%. This sample was taken from a study of shared clonotypes between healthy human individuals. Study-wide findings and caveats: Relative to memory subsets, naive subsets generally showed larger estimated richness. Sampling used blood alone; tissue repertoires probably differ. Around 5% of naive CD4 clonotypes were shared across several donors.

Adult donors, all healthy and HIV-negative, had no recent acute infections or vaccinations. The V and J ends lost 0 bases and 2 bases respectively, with 5 bases between them. The germline gives CDR1 SGHRS, CDR2 YFSETQ. The CDR3 is made up of 13 amino acids. The sequence was obtained from a man aged 25 to 45 in good health. Sequencing used naive CD4+ T cells sorted from blood. The sample's subset: CD45RA+ positively selected. This chain joins TRBV5-1 and TRBJ1-2, with D hard to call. The CDR3 protein is CASSLATNYGYTF. CDR3 bases: TGCGCCAGCAGCTTGGCGACAAACTATGGCTACACCTTC. Full variable domain (rest looked up from reference TRBV5-1 and TRBJ1-2): KAGVTQTPRYLIKTRGQQVTLSCSPISGHRSVSWYQQTPGQGLQFLFEYFSETQRNKGNFPGRFSGRQFSNSRSEMNVSTLELGDSALYLCASSLATNYGYTFGSGTRLTVV.